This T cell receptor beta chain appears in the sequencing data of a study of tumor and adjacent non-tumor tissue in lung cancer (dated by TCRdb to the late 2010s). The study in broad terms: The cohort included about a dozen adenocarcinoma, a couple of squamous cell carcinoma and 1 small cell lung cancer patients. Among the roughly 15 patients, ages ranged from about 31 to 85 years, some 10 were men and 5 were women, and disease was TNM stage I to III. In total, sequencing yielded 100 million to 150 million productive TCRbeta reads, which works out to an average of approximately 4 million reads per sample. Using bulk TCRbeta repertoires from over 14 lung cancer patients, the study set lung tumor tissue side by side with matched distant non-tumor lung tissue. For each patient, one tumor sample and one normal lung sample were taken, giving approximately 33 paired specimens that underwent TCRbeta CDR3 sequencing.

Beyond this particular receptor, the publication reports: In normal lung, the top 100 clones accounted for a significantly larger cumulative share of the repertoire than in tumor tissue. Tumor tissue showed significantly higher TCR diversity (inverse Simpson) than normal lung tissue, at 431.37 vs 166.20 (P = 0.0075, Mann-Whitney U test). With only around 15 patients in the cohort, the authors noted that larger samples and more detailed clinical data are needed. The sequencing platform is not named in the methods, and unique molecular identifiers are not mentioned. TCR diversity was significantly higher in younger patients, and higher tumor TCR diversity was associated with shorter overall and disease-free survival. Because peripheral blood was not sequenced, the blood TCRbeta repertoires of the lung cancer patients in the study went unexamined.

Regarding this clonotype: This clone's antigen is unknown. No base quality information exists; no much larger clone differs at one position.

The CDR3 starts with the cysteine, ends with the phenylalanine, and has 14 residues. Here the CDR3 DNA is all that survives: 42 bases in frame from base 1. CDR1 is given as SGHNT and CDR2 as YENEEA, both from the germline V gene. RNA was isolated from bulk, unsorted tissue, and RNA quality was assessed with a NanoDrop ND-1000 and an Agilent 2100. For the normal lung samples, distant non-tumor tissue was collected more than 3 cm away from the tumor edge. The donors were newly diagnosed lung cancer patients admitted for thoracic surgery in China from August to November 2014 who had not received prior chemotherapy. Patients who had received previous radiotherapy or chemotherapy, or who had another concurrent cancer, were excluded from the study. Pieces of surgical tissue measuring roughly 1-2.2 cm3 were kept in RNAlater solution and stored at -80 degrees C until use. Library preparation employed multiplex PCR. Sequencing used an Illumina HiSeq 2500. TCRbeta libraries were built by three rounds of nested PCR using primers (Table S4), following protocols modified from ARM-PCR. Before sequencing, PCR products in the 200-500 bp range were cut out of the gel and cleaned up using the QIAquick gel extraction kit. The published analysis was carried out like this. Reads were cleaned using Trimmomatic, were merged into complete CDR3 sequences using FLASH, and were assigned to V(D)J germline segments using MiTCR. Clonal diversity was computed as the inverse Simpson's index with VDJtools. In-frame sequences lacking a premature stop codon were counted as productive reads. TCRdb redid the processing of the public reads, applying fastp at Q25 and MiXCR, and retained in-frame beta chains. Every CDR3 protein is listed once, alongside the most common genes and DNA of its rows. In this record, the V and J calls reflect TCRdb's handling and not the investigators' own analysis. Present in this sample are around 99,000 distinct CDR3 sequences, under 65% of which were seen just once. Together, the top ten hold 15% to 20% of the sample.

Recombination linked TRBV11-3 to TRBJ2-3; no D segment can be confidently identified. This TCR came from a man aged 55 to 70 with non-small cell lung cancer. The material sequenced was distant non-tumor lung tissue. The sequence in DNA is TGTGTCAACAGCTTAGTCGGCTACATAGATACGCAGTATTTT. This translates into CVNSLVGYIDTQYF.